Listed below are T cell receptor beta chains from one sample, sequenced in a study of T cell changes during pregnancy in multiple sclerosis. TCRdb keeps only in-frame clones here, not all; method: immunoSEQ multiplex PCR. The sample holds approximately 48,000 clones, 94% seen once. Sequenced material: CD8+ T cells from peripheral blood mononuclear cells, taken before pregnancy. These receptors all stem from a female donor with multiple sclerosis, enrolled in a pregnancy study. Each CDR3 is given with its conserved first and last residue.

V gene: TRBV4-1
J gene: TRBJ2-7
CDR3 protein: CASSQGRQGYEQYF

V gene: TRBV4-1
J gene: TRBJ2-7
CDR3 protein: CASSPGQGGAYEQYF

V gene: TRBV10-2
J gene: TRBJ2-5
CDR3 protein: CASSEGSGFTQYF

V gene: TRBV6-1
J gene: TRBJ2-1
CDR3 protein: CASSARTGGEQFF

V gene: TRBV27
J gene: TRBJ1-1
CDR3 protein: CASSQSHRDTEAFF

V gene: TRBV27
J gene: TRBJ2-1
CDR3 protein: CASSFSGGSEQFF

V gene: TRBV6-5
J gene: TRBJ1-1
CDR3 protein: CASSFYTGGSEAFF

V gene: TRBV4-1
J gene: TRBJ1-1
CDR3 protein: CASSQGTGWMYTEAFF

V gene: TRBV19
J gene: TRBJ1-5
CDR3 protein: CASSISGTPSNQPQHF

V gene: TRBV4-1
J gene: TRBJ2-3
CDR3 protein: CASRPRQGTTDTQYF

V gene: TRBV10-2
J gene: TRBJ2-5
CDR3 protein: CASSERTGGQETQYF

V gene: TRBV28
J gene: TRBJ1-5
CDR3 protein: CASSSLTGGWQPQHF

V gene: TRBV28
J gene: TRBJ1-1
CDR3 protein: CASSLPGHEAFF

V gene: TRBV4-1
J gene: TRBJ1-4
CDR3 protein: CASSQDRFSNEKLFF

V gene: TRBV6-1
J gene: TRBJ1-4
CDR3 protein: CASSEVAGQYQKLFF

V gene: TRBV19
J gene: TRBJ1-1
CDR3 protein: CATGQGVNTEAFF

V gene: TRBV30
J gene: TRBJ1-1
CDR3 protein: CAWSSAGLNTEAFF

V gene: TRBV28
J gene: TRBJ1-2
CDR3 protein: CASSLDGVQSGWYGYTF

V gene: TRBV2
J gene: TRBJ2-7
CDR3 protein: CAINDQETVSSYEQYF

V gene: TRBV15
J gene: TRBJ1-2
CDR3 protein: CATSRDRGPGGYTF

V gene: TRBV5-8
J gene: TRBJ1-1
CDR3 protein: CASSLARGRSNTEAFF

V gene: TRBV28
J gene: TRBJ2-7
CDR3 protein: CASSLVYEGLAGVHEQYF

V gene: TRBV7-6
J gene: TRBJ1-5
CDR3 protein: CASITGCNQPQHF

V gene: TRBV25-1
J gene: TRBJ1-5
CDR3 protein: CASSELLPQGARTQHF

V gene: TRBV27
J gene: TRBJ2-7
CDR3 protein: CASSSIGTSGSNNEQYF

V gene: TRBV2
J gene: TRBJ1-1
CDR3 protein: CASSVWDTNTEAFF